The 17 T cell receptor beta chains presented below share a single source sample, sequenced in a study of T cells in Graves' hyperthyroidism and ophthalmopathy. The investigators amplified TCR beta CDR3 regions from RNA transcripts. The HTBI primer set drove a first-round RT-PCR of the TCR CDR3. Each CDR3 protein gets one entry after TCRdb re-called the multiplex PCR reads with MiXCR. This sample yields 300,000 or so distinct CDR3 sequences, of which around 20% are seen a single time; roughly 52% belongs to the top ten. Sequenced: blood. The receptors were sampled from a woman aged 45 to 65 with Graves' hyperthyroidism.

This clonotype was picked up a small number of times. V is TRBV6-1 and J is TRBJ1-1; 7 bases fit TRBD1. The germline V gene has CDR1 MNHNS and CDR2 SASEGT. The V gene end was trimmed by 5 bases and the J gene end by 4 bases; junction bases not matched to a gene: 4. The CDR3 is 13 amino acids. The CDR3: CASSTTGATEAFF. CDR3 in DNA: TGTGCCAGCAGTACTACAGGGGCCACTGAAGCTTTCTTT.

This clonotype was counted many times. The chain combines TRBV27 with TRBJ1-1; 8 nucleotides align to TRBD1. Germline trimming cut 3 bases from V and 10 bases from J; bases unmatched to any gene: 13. This CDR3 contains 15 residues. Germline lookup yields CDR1 MNHEY and CDR2 SMNVEV (reference sequence). The CDR3 nucleotides read TGTGCCAGCAGTTTCCGTGGGCAGGGGGCGCAGGGAGCTTTCTTT. It specifies CASSFRGQGAQGAFF.

This clonotype was seen repeatedly, ten times or more. The V gene is TRBV6-1, the J gene TRBJ2-2; no firm D call. V shed 3 bases and J shed 4 bases, with 9 bases lying between them. Germline V gene sequence: CDR1 MNHNS, CDR2 SASEGT. CDR3 size: 14 residues. The CDR3 loop reads CASSDWRPTGELFF. The CDR3 DNA is TGTGCCAGCAGTGATTGGAGACCCACCGGGGAGCTGTTTTTT.

This clonotype was observed at least ten times. J is TRBJ1-2 and V is TRBV6-1; D uncertain. CDR1 is MNHNS and CDR2 is SASEGT in the germline V gene. Trimming removed 6 bases from V and 0 bases from J, with 20 bases in between. The CDR3 covers 17 residues. CDR3 sequence: CASSSSKWTAANYGYTF. DNA for the CDR3: TGTGCCAGCAGCTCCTCAAAATGGACGGCTGCTAACTATGGCTACACCTTC.

This rearrangement joins TRBV28 to TRBJ1-1; a weak D match, TRBD1 (6 bases). Per the germline V gene, CDR1 is MDHEN and CDR2 is SYDVKM. The CDR3 has 15 residues. Trimming took 1 base from V and 6 from J, leaving 15 bases between them. CDR3 sequence (DNA): TGTGCCAGCAGTTTATTGGTGGGGGGGCTCTCTGAAGCTTTCTTT. Encoded protein: CASSLLVGGLSEAFF.

The chain has TRBV12-3 or TRBV12-4 and TRBJ2-7; TRBD2 aligns across 11 bases. The CDR3 length is 16 residues. J gave up 0 bases and V 7 bases, and 8 bases lay outside the gene matches. This CDR3 reads CASTGTSGESSYEQYF. The DNA of the CDR3 is TGTGCCAGCACCGGGACTAGCGGAGAGAGCTCCTACGAGCAGTACTTC.

This sequence joins TRBV20-1 and TRBJ2-1, with 9 bases aligning to TRBD2. Per germline, CDR1 DFQATT and CDR2 SNEGSKA (reference sequence). CDR3 size: 14 residues. J lost 8 bases, V lost 3 bases, and 8 bases had no gene match. The DNA of the CDR3 is TGCAGTGCTAGGGGCGGGAGGGCTGGGGATGAGCAGTTCTTC. This gives the protein CSARGGRAGDEQFF.

This clonotype was seen at least ten times. The chain couples TRBV15 to TRBJ2-3; weak D call: TRBD2 (6 bases). Germline assignment: CDR1 LNHNV and CDR2 YYDKDF (reference sequence). Trimming pared 0 bases from V and 10 bases from J, leaving 11 bases between. This CDR3 spans 13 amino acids. The CDR3 here is CATSRDLEGSQYF. The CDR3 coding sequence is TGTGCCACCAGCAGAGATCTGGAGGGGTCGCAGTATTTT. Drawing the rest from reference TRBV15 and TRBJ2-3, the complete variable domain is DAMVIQNPRYQVTQFGKPVTLSCSQTLNHNVMYWYQQKSSQAPKLLFHYYDKDFNNEADTPDNFQSRRPNTSFCFLDIRSPGLGDTAMYLCATSRDLEGSQYFGPGTRLTVL.

This clonotype turned up a few times. This rearrangement joins TRBV12-3 or TRBV12-4 to TRBJ1-3, with unresolved D. Trimming left V 3 bases short and J 4 bases short, with 10 bases between. This CDR3 has 14 residues. For the CDR3, the DNA is TGTGCCAGCAGTTTCGGGGAAGCCGGAAACACCATATATTTT. It yields the protein CASSFGEAGNTIYF.

This clonotype was seen ten or more times. The gene calls are TRBV6-1 and TRBJ1-2; weak D call: TRBD1 (5 bases). Trimming pared 9 bases from V and 2 bases from J, leaving 10 bases between. There are 12 residues in the CDR3. CDR1 MNHNS and CDR2 SASEGT come from the germline V gene. CDR3: CASGTGNYGYTF. Here the CDR3 DNA reads TGTGCCAGTGGAACAGGAAACTATGGCTACACCTTC.

This clonotype was detected many times. The chain has TRBV2 and TRBJ2-5, with 7 bases matching TRBD2. This CDR3 contains 15 residues. J gave up 4 bases and V 3 bases, and 8 bases lay outside the gene matches. Germline CDR1 SNHLY, CDR2 FYNNEI. CDR3 DNA: TGTGCCAGCAGTGACCGCGGGAGAGGTGGAGAGACCCAGTACTTC. Its protein is CASSDRGRGGETQYF.

In this sample, this clonotype turned up many times. The V and J genes are TRBV28 and TRBJ2-4, with D possibly matching TRBD1 (5 bases). Germline V gene data show CDR1 as MDHEN and CDR2 as SYDVKM. The CDR3 spans 15 residues. V was clipped by 5 bases and J by 7 bases, with 18 bases between them. The CDR3: CASSPFRQIQNIQYF. The DNA for the CDR3 is TGTGCCAGCAGTCCGTTTCGACAGATACAGAACATTCAGTACTTC.

V is TRBV12-3 or TRBV12-4 and J is TRBJ2-1; TRBD2 matches 11 bases. The CDR3 sequence is 19 residues long. V shed 7 bases and J 0 bases; nucleotides not matched to a gene: 14. CDR3 nucleotides: TGTGCCAGCAAGCCATGGCTAGCGGGAGGTCCTAACTCCTACAATGAGCAGTTCTTC. Protein sequence: CASKPWLAGGPNSYNEQFF.

This clonotype was detected ten times or more. V gene TRBV20-1 combines with J gene TRBJ2-3, with 7 bases lining up with TRBD2. Germline V gene lookup returns CDR1 DFQATT and CDR2 SNEGSKA (reference sequence). The CDR3 length is 13 residues. V was clipped by 4 bases and J by 6 bases; unmatched bases: 7. CDR3 region: CSAIRLARDTQYF. The CDR3, as DNA: TGCAGTGCTATAAGACTAGCAAGGGATACGCAGTATTTT.

This clonotype was observed at least ten times. V is TRBV5-5 and J is TRBJ1-5; D gene ambiguous. The germline CDR1 and CDR2 sequences are SGHKS and YYEKEE (reference sequence). V was trimmed by 3 bases and J by 0 bases, leaving 7 bases between them. The CDR3 has 14 amino acids. CDR3 DNA sequence: TGTGCCAGCAGCTCAGTGTTTAGCAATCAGCCCCAGCATTTT. Its protein is CASSSVFSNQPQHF.

This clonotype was recorded at least ten times. V is TRBV28 and J is TRBJ2-6; TRBD1 aligns across 7 bases. Trimming took 6 bases from V and 0 from J; bases not matched to a gene: 8. CDR3 length equals 17 residues. CDR1 is MDHEN and CDR2 is SYDVKM in the germline V gene. CDR3 DNA sequence: TGTGCCAGCAGCAAAGGACAGGTTAGCTCTGGGGCCAACGTCCTGACTTTC. Its translation: CASSKGQVSSGANVLTF.

This clonotype occurred many times. DNA of the CDR3: TGTGCCACTTCGGGGGGGGGTCGTGAGCAGTTCTTC. As protein: CATSGGGREQFF. J is TRBJ2-1 and V is TRBV7-6; 8 bases match TRBD2. With 10 bases clipped from V and 9 bases from J, the junction kept 8 bases outside the gene matches. CDR1 is SGHVS, CDR2 FNYEAQ, per germline. The CDR3 runs 12 residues.